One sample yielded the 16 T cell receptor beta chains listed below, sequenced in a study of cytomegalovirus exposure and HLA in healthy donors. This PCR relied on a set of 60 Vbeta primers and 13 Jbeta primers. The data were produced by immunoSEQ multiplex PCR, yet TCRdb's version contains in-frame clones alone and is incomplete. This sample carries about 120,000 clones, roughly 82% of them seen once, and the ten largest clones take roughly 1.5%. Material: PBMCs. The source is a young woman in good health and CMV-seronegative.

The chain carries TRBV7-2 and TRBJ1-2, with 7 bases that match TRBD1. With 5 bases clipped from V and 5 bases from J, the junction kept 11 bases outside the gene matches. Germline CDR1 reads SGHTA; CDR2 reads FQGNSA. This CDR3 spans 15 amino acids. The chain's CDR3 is CASSQGPGQLYGYTF. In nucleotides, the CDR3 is TGTGCCAGCAGCCAGGGACCGGGACAGCTATATGGCTACACCTTC.

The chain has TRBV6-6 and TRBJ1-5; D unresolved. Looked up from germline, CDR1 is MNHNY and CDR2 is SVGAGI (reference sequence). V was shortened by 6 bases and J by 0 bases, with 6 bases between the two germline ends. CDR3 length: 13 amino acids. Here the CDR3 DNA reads TGTGCCAGCAGACAGTATAGCAATCAGCCCCAGCATTTT. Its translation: CASRQYSNQPQHF.

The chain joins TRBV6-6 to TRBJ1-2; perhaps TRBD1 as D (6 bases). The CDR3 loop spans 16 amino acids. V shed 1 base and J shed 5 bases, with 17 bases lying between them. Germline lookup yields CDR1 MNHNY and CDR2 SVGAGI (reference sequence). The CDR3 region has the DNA TGTGCCAGCAGTTACTTTGACAGGCTCAACTATTATGGCTACACCTTC. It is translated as CASSYFDRLNYYGYTF.

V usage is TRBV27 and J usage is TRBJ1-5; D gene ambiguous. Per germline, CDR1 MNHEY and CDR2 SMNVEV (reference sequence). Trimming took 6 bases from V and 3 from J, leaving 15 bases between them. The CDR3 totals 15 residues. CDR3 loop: CASSRVASVNQPQHF. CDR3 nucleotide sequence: TGTGCCAGCAGCCGGGTAGCGAGCGTCAATCAGCCCCAGCATTTT.

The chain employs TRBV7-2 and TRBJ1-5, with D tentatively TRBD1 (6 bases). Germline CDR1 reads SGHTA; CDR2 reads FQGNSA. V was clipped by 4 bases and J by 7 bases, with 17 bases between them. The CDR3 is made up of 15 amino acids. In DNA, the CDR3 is TGTGCCAGCAGCTCCCAGGGGTCAGGGAACCAGCCCCAGCATTTT. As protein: CASSSQGSGNQPQHF.

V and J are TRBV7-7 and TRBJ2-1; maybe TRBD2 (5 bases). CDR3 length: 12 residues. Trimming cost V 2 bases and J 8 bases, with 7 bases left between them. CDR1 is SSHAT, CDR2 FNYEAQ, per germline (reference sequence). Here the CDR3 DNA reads TGTGCCAGCAGCTTAATGGGAGATGAGCAGTTCTTC. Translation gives CASSLMGDEQFF.

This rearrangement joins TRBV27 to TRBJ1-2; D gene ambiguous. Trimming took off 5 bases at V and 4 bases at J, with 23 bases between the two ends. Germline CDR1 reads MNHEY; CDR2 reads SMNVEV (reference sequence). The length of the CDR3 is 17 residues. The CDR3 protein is CASSAKGRTLPSYGYTF. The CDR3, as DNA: TGTGCCAGCAGTGCAAAAGGGAGGACGCTCCCGAGCTATGGCTACACCTTC.

The CDR3 loop is CASSLLAGGGYGYTF. The CDR3 DNA reads as TGTGCCAGCAGCTTGTTGGCAGGGGGCGGTTATGGCTACACCTTC. V usage is TRBV5-5 and J usage is TRBJ1-2; TRBD1 matches 8 bases. Germline CDR1 and CDR2: SGHKS and YYEKEE (reference sequence). J was trimmed by 5 bases and V by 1 base; bases with no gene match: 7. The CDR3 covers 15 residues.

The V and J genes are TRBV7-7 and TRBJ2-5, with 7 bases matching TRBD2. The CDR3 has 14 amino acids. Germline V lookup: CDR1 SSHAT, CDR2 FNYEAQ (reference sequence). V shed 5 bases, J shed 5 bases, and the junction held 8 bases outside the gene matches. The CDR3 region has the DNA TGTGCCAGCAGCGCGGGAGCGGATGGGGAGACCCAGTACTTC. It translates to CASSAGADGETQYF.

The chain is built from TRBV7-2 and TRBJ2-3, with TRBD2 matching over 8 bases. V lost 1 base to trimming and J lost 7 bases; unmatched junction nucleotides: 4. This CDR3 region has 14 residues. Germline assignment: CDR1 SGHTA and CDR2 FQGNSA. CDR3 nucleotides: TGTGCCAGCAGCTTAGGAAGCGGGGGAAATACGCAGTATTTT. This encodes CASSLGSGGNTQYF. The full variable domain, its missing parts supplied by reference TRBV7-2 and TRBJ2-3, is GAGVSQSPSNKVTEKGKDVELRCDPISGHTALYWYRQSLGQGLEFLIYFQGNSAPDKSGLPSDRFSAERTGGSVSTLTIQRTQQEDSAVYLCASSLGSGGNTQYFGPGTRLTVL.

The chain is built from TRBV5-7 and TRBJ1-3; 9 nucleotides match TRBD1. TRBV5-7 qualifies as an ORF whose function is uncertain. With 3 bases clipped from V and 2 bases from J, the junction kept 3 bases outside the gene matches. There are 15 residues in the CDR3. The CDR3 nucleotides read TGTGCCAGCAGCTCACGGACAGGGGCTGGAAACACCATATATTTT. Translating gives CASSSRTGAGNTIYF.

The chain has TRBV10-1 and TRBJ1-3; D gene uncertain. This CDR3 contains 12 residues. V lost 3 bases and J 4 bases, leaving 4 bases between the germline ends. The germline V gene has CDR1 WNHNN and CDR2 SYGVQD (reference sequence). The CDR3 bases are TGCGCCAGCAGTGATCCGGGAAACACCATATATTTT. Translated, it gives CASSDPGNTIYF.

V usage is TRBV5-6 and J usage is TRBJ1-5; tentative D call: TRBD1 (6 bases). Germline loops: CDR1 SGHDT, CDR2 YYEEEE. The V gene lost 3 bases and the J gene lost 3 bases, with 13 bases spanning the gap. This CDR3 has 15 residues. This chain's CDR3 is CASSSTGQYNQPQHF. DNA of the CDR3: TGTGCCAGCAGCTCCACCGGACAGTACAATCAGCCCCAGCATTTT.

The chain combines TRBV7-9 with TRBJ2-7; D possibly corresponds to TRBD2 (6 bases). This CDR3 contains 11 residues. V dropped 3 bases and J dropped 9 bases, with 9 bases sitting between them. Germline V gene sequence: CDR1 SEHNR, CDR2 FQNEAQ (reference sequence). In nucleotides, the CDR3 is TGTGCCAGCAGCTTGATGGGGGGGCAGTACTTC. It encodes CASSLMGGQYF.

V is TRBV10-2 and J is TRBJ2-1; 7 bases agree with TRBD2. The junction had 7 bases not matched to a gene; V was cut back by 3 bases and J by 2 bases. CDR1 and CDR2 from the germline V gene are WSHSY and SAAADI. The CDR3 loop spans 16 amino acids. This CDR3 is CASSDLGGVTYNEQFF. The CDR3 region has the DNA TGCGCCAGCAGTGACTTGGGGGGGGTAACCTACAATGAGCAGTTCTTC.

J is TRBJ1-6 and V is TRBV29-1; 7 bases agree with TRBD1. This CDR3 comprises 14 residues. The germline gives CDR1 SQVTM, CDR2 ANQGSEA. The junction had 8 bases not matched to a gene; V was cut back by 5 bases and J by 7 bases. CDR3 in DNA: TGCAGCGTTAGTGCGGGACAGAGAAATTCACCCCTCCACTTT. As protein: CSVSAGQRNSPLHF.